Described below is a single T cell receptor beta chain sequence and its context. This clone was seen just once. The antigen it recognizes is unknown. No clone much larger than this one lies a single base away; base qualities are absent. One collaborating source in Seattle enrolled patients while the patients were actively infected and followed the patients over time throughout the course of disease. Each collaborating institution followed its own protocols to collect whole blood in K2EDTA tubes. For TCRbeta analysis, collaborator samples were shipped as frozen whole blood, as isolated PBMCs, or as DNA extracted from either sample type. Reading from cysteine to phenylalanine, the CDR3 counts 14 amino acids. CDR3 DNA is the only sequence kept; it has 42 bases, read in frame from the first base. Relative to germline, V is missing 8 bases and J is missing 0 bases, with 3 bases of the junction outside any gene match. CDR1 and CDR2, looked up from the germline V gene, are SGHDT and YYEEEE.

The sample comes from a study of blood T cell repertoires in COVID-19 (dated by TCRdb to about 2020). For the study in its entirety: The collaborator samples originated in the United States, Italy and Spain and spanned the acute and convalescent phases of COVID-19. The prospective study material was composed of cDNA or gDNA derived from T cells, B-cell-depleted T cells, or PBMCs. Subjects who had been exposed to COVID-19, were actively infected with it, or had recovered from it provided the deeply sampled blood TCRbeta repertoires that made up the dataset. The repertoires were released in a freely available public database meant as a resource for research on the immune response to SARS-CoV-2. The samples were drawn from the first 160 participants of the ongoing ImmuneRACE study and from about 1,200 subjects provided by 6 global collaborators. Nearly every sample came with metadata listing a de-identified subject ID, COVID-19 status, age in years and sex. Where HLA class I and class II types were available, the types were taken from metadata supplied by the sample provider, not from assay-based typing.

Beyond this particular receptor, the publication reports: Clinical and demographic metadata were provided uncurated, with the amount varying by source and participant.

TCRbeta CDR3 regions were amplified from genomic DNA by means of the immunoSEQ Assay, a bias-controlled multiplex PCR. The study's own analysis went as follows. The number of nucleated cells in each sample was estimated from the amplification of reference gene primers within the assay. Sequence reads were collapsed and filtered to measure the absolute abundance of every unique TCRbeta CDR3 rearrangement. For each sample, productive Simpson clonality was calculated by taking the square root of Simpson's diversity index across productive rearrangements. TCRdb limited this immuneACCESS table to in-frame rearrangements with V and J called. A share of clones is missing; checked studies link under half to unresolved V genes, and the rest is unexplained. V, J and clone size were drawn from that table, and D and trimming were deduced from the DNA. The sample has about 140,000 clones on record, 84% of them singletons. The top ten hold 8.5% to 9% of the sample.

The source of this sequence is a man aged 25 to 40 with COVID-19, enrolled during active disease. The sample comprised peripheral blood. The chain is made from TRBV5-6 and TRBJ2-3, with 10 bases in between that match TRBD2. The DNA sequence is TGTGCCAGTAAGCGGGAGGGGAGCACAGATACGCAGTATTTT. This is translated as CASKREGSTDTQYF.